This T cell receptor (beta chain) originates from a study of cytomegalovirus exposure and HLA in healthy donors. The PCR employed 60 Vbeta primers together with 13 Jbeta primers. The assay was immunoSEQ multiplex PCR, and TCRdb's table has in-frame clones only and misses some. The sample shows about 140,000 clones, roughly 79% of them seen only once. The CDR3 length is 15 residues. The junction had 11 bases not matched to a gene; V was cut back by 6 bases and J by 7 bases. Germline V CDR1 and CDR2: MNHEY, SVGAGI. Sample: PBMCs. The sequence was obtained from a woman in her thirties or forties in good health and CMV-seronegative. V usage is TRBV6-5 and J usage is TRBJ2-7, with 11 bases that match TRBD2. The CDR3 is CASSSTSGRIGEQYF. The CDR3 DNA is TGTGCCAGCAGCTCTACTAGCGGGAGAATCGGTGAGCAGTACTTC.